The T cell receptor (beta chain) under discussion was sequenced for a study of metastatic and nonmetastatic thyroid tumors. For the study at large: From malignant and benign thyroid patients, repertoires in blood and in tumor or nodule tissue were compared.

The CDR3 totals 14 residues. With 0 bases removed from V and 5 bases from J, the gap between germline ends came to 8 bases. Germline CDR1 is SGHVS and CDR2 is FNYEAQ. Whole-study findings and limits: For both blood and tumor, malignant thyroid tumors reportedly showed significantly higher TCR beta diversity than benign nodules did.

How the authors handled the data: It was from CDR3 differences across clinicopathological groups that a distant-metastasis classifier for papillary thyroid cancer was built. TCRdb re-called clones from the PCR reads using MiXCR. TCRdb, rather than the study authors, made the V and J calls. The repertoire holds over 65,000 clones, with roughly an eighth as singletons. The entire patient cohort was treatment-naive prior to thyroid surgery. This clone was detected once. Its antigen remains unknown. Sample: tumor tissue. The genes are TRBV7-6 and TRBJ2-1; D tentatively reads TRBD1 or TRBD2 (6 bases each). The receptor's source is a female donor with papillary thyroid cancer or a benign thyroid nodule (not recorded which). Some clones in this sample may be carry-over from other donors' samples. As DNA, the CDR3 is TGTGCCAGCAGCTTAGCGGGGGGCGACAATGAGCAGTTCTTC. It specifies CASSLAGGDNEQFF.